The clone carrying this TCR beta chain was seen a single time. The sample comes from a study of cytomegalovirus exposure and HLA in healthy donors. Primers included in the PCR were 60 Vbeta and 13 Jbeta primers. The protocol was immunoSEQ multiplex PCR, while the TCRdb copy is restricted to in-frame clones and leaves out a portion. The sample has approximately 190,000 clones; 75% to 80% are singletons. CDR3 length: 13 residues. CDR1 is SGHAT and CDR2 is FQNNGV in the germline V gene. Trimming removed 5 bases at V and 3 bases at J, with 7 bases between. The sample taken for sequencing was PBMCs. The sequence came from a woman aged 30 to 39 in good health and CMV-seropositive. The rearrangement joins TRBV11-2 to TRBJ2-2, with a possible D match to TRBD1 (5 bases). The CDR3, as DNA: TGTGCCAGCAGCAGACAGTACACCGGGGAGCTGTTTTTT. Its protein product is CASSRQYTGELFF.